This T cell receptor (beta chain) was identified during a study of cytomegalovirus exposure and HLA in healthy donors. Across the whole study: The 95 to 150 validation repertoires, a later analysis reported, used the same platform as the approximately 650 first-cohort repertoires. Study-wide results and caveats: Clusters of TCRs from the first cohort tended to co-occur in the roughly 120 validation repertoires (as a later analysis found). The study recorded 150 to 200 TCR beta chains that were cytomegalovirus-associated.

Of note for this clone: Its antigen is still unknown.

The CDR3 sequence is 15 residues long. V lost 6 bases and J lost 2; bases outside the gene matches: 9. Looked up from germline, CDR1 is KGHSH and CDR2 is LQKENI. The protocol was immunoSEQ multiplex PCR, while the TCRdb copy is restricted to in-frame clones and leaves out a portion. In the table there are about 330,000 clones, roughly 89% of which are singletons. V gene TRBV18 combines with J gene TRBJ2-5, with TRBD1 matching over 7 bases. The sequence was obtained from a woman aged 18 to 35 in good health and CMV-seronegative. Sequenced sample: PBMCs. The CDR3 sequence: CASSRATGEQETQYF. CDR3 in DNA: TGTGCCAGCTCCCGCGCTACAGGGGAACAAGAGACCCAGTACTTC.